This is a list of T cell receptor beta chains from one sample in a study of T cell changes during pregnancy in multiple sclerosis. Method: immunoSEQ multiplex PCR; TCRdb's copy keeps in-frame clones and lacks some. The sample has approximately 80,000 clones; roughly nine tenths are singletons. The sample was PBMCs, taken in the first trimester of pregnancy. The receptors come from a female donor in good health, serving as a control in a pregnancy study. Some clones in this sample may be carry-over from other donors' samples. Each CDR3 is given without its conserved first and last residue. Part of the rows lack a size; the others show once, few, many or a class for expanded clones.

j_call v_call clone_size cdr3_aa
TRBJ2-7 TRBV6-1 once ASSTGSVGEQY
TRBJ1-1 TRBV18 once ASSPGQNTEAF
TRBJ2-6 TRBV7-3 NA ASSLRAGRFSGANVLT
TRBJ1-1 TRBV5-6 NA ASSLFEGANGEAF
TRBJ2-5 TRBV19 NA ASTPTGEETQY
TRBJ2-7 TRBV2 NA ASSNPGTTIQY
TRBJ2-7 TRBV9 NA ASSRRGPMTSGIREQY
TRBJ2-1 TRBV28 NA ASNPSGTSGSTNEQF
TRBJ2-1 TRBV29-1 NA SVVGGPGNEQF
TRBJ2-7 TRBV6-1 NA ASMNRGLGREQY
TRBJ1-4 TRBV5-3 NA ARSPPAALKREKLF
TRBJ1-5 TRBV6-4 NA ASSDSRALQPQH
TRBJ1-1 TRBV28 NA ASSPGRLGSTAF
TRBJ1-6 TRBV19 few ASSDRQGDNSPLH
TRBJ1-5 TRBV19 NA ASSGKGQTNQPQH
TRBJ2-1 TRBV6-4 NA ASSDSSGSYNEQF
TRBJ2-7 TRBV28 NA ALGATYEQY
TRBJ2-3 TRBV6-5 NA ASSYETSGPTDTQY
TRBJ1-3 TRBV10-1 NA ASSESGAAWYTIY
TRBJ1-5 TRBV15 NA ATGWGVSNQPQH
TRBJ1-2 TRBV2 NA ASSEEGSGAGYT
TRBJ2-3 TRBV28 NA ASSLALAGVTTDTQY
TRBJ2-1 TRBV27 NA ASSFTGRALEQF